The 24 T cell receptor beta chains below all came from one sample that was sequenced in a study of T cell responses to AZD1222 COVID-19 vaccine. Clones were sequenced by immunoSEQ multiplex PCR, and TCRdb holds only the in-frame ones, with some missing. The data show about 150,000 clones, with around 92% seen just once and 1.3% held by the top ten. This material consisted of peripheral blood, taken on day 0 of AZD1222 vaccination. Receptor source: an adult in good health.

This chain joins TRBV7-8 and TRBJ2-3; 10 bases agree with TRBD2. The J segment lost 0 bases and the V segment lost 6 bases, leaving 9 bases of the junction unmatched. This CDR3 comprises 17 residues. The germline CDR1 and CDR2 sequences are SGHVS and FQNEAQ. This CDR3 is CASRLAGYPSSTDTQYF. CDR3 in DNA: TGTGCCAGCAGACTAGCGGGGTACCCTTCTAGCACAGATACGCAGTATTTT.

The genes are TRBV29-1 and TRBJ2-1; TRBD1 matches at 8 bases. V shed 8 bases, J shed 15 bases, and the junction held 21 bases outside the gene matches. The CDR3 is 14 residues long. The germline gives CDR1 SQVTM, CDR2 ANQGSEA. CDR3 residues: CSSSTGTGGGRLFF. As DNA, the CDR3 is TGCAGCTCTAGCACCGGGACAGGAGGAGGGAGGCTGTTCTTC.

The chain joins TRBV27 to TRBJ1-1, with no clear D. The CDR3 contains 16 residues. V was pared by 6 bases and J by 0 bases, with 17 bases between. CDR1 is MNHEY and CDR2 is SMNVEV in the germline V gene (reference sequence). CDR3 in DNA: TGTGCCAGCAGGAGAGGAACCATTCTAATGAACACTGAAGCTTTCTTT. It yields the protein CASRRGTILMNTEAFF.

The rearrangement joins TRBV19 to TRBJ1-3; D is unresolved. The germline gives CDR1 LNHDA, CDR2 SQIVND (reference sequence). V lost 5 bases and J lost 1, with 6 bases in between. The CDR3 has 13 residues. CDR3 in amino acids: CASSAGSGNTIYF. The CDR3 DNA reads TGTGCCAGTAGTGCGGGGTCTGGAAACACCATATATTTT.

The V gene is TRBV7-9, the J gene TRBJ2-5; 10 bases agree with TRBD1. Germline V CDR1 and CDR2: SEHNR, FQNEAQ (reference sequence). V shed 0 bases and J 5 bases; nucleotides not matched to a gene: 0. The CDR3 spans 14 residues. CDR3 bases: TGTGCCAGCAGCTTAGCGGGACAGGGGGAGACCCAGTACTTC. It codes for CASSLAGQGETQYF.

The rearrangement uses TRBV19 and TRBJ2-1, with 9 bases matching TRBD2. Germline trimming cut 3 bases from V and 8 bases from J; bases unmatched to any gene: 23. Germline V gene lookup returns CDR1 LNHDA and CDR2 SQIVND (reference sequence). The CDR3 sequence is 20 residues long. The CDR3 region has the DNA TGTGCCAGTAGTATCGCCTTGGCTTCCCTACTAGCGGGCCCGGGGGATGAGCAGTTCTTC. As protein: CASSIALASLLAGPGDEQFF.

As DNA, the CDR3 is TGTGCCAGCACCTTGGGAACTGAAGCTTTCTTT. Protein product: CASTLGTEAFF. The V and J genes are TRBV25-1 and TRBJ1-1; D is undetermined. Trimming pared 7 bases from V and 5 bases from J, leaving 8 bases between. Germline loops: CDR1 MGHDK, CDR2 SYGVNS. The CDR3 consists of 11 residues.

This chain joins TRBV15 and TRBJ2-1; no firm D call. Per germline, CDR1 LNHNV and CDR2 YYDKDF (reference sequence). V was shortened by 5 bases and J by 9 bases, with 11 bases between the two germline ends. The CDR3 sequence is 12 residues long. The DNA of the CDR3 is TGTGCCACCAGCTCCCGGGTCGGTGAGCAGTTCTTC. This sequence encodes CATSSRVGEQFF. The variable domain in full, completed from reference TRBV15 and TRBJ2-1, reads DAMVIQNPRYQVTQFGKPVTLSCSQTLNHNVMYWYQQKSSQAPKLLFHYYDKDFNNEADTPDNFQSRRPNTSFCFLDIRSPGLGDTAMYLCATSSRVGEQFFGPGTRLTVL.

The V gene is TRBV30, the J gene TRBJ2-7; D may be TRBD1 (5 bases). Trimming pared 0 bases from V and 1 base from J, leaving 19 bases between. CDR3 size: 17 residues. The germline V gene encodes CDR1 GTSNPN and CDR2 SVGIG (reference sequence). The CDR3 reads CAWSVQWAGQFSYEQYF. CDR3 bases: TGTGCCTGGAGTGTGCAATGGGCAGGGCAATTTTCCTACGAGCAGTACTTC.

As DNA, the CDR3 is TGTGCCAGTAGTGTGGGACTAGCTAACTCCTACGAGCAGTACTTC. This gives the protein CASSVGLANSYEQYF. V gene TRBV19 combines with J gene TRBJ2-7, with 9 bases aligning to TRBD2. The germline V gene encodes CDR1 LNHDA and CDR2 SQIVND (reference sequence). J was trimmed by 0 bases and V by 5 bases; bases with no gene match: 5. The CDR3 is 15 amino acids.

This sequence joins TRBV7-9 and TRBJ2-6; D may match TRBD1 or TRBD2 (5 bases each). Germline CDR1 and CDR2: SEHNR and FQNEAQ (reference sequence). This CDR3 spans 15 amino acids. The germline V and J ends were trimmed by 1 base and 2 bases, with 6 bases remaining between them. The CDR3 DNA is TGTGCCAGCAGCTTAGGAGGGGCTGGGGCCAACGTCCTGACTTTC. Translation: CASSLGGAGANVLTF.

The chain has TRBV5-6 and TRBJ1-5, with 7 bases aligning to TRBD1. This CDR3 is 14 amino acids long. After removal of 4 bases from V and 6 bases from J, the junction contained 7 bases not matched to a gene. CDR1 is SGHDT and CDR2 is YYEEEE in the germline V gene. The DNA of the CDR3 is TGTGCCAGCAGCCGCACAGGGGACGGTCAGCCCCAGCATTTT. Its protein is CASSRTGDGQPQHF.

V is TRBV19 and J is TRBJ1-1, with D uncertain. V dropped 6 bases and J dropped 0 bases, with 14 bases sitting between them. Germline assignment: CDR1 LNHDA and CDR2 SQIVND (reference sequence). CDR3 size: 15 residues. The DNA for the CDR3 is TGTGCCAGTAGCACGATGTTGACGGTGAACACTGAAGCTTTCTTT. Its protein product is CASSTMLTVNTEAFF. Using reference TRBV19 and TRBJ1-1 for the parts outside the CDR3, the full variable domain is DGGITQSPKYLFRKEGQNVTLSCEQNLNHDAMYWYRQDPGQGLRLIYYSQIVNDFQKGDIAEGYSVSREKKESFPLTVTSAQKNPTAFYLCASSTMLTVNTEAFFGQGTRLTVV.

This chain joins TRBV19 and TRBJ2-1; D is perhaps TRBD1 or TRBD2 (5 bases each). The ends were cut back, 3 bases at V and 7 bases at J, with 16 bases in the middle. CDR1 and CDR2 (germline): LNHDA, SQIVND (reference sequence). The CDR3 has 15 amino acids. CDR3 nucleotides: TGTGCCAGTAGTATTTACGGGACCCCTCGGAATGAGCAGTTCTTC. The encoded protein is CASSIYGTPRNEQFF.

The chain links TRBV27 to TRBJ1-5; TRBD1 might be the D (5 bases). Germline V gene lookup returns CDR1 MNHEY and CDR2 SMNVEV (reference sequence). The CDR3 consists of 14 residues. V was pared by 1 base and J by 5 bases, with 9 bases between. The CDR3 reads CASSLWGFDQPQHF. The CDR3 DNA is TGTGCCAGCAGTTTATGGGGCTTTGATCAGCCCCAGCATTTT.

This clone was picked up one time. The chain employs TRBV7-3 and TRBJ2-1; 9 bases agree with TRBD2. The CDR3 has 16 residues. In germline, CDR1 is SGHTA, CDR2 FQGTGA. V trimming: 4 bases; J trimming: 3 bases; junction bases outside the gene matches: 7. CDR3 loop: CASSYLAGLGYNEQFF. CDR3 DNA sequence: TGTGCCAGCAGCTACCTAGCGGGATTGGGCTACAATGAGCAGTTCTTC.

The chain uses TRBV10-3 and TRBJ2-2, with 8 bases matching TRBD1. J gave up 7 bases and V 6 bases, and 4 bases lay outside the gene matches. The germline V gene encodes CDR1 ENHRY and CDR2 SYGVKD. The CDR3 is 13 residues long. CDR3 loop: CAIRDREVGELFF. In nucleotides, the CDR3 is TGTGCCATCAGGGACAGGGAGGTCGGGGAGCTGTTTTTT.

This chain uses TRBV5-6 with TRBJ1-1; D ambiguous. Germline CDR1 is SGHDT and CDR2 is YYEEEE. Trimming took 1 base from V and 1 from J, leaving 2 bases between them. The CDR3 has 12 residues. CDR3 residues: CASSLSNTEAFF. The CDR3, as DNA: TGTGCCAGCAGCTTGTCGAACACTGAAGCTTTCTTT.

The chain uses TRBV30 and TRBJ2-7; D gene ambiguous. Germline V gene data show CDR1 as GTSNPN and CDR2 as SVGIG (reference sequence). Between the trimmed V and J ends, which lost 0 bases and 2 bases, there was a span of 5 bases. The CDR3 contains 12 residues. The CDR3 DNA sequence: TGTGCCTGGAGTGTCGGTGCCTACGAGCAGTACTTC. This translates into CAWSVGAYEQYF.

The rearrangement uses TRBV6-5 and TRBJ2-1; D is unresolved. The germline V gene has CDR1 MNHEY and CDR2 SVGAGI. The CDR3 sequence is 14 residues long. V was trimmed by 8 bases and J by 8 bases, leaving 19 bases between them. CDR3 coding DNA: TGTGCCAGCTCCCGGCTCCAGGTTATGGATGAGCAGTTCTTC. It specifies CASSRLQVMDEQFF.

V is TRBV6-5 and J is TRBJ2-2; maybe TRBD1 (6 bases). This CDR3 is 16 amino acids long. In germline, CDR1 is MNHEY, CDR2 SVGAGI. V was clipped by 4 bases and J by 2 bases, with 14 bases between them. CDR3 loop: CASSSPGTLNTGELFF. In DNA, the CDR3 is TGTGCCAGCAGTTCCCCCGGGACACTTAACACCGGGGAGCTGTTTTTT.

The genes are TRBV3-1 (or the pseudogene TRBV3-2) and TRBJ2-1; maybe TRBD2 (6 bases). Trimming stripped 3 bases from V and 2 bases from J, with 14 bases between. Germline CDR1 and CDR2: LGHDT and YNNKEL (reference sequence). The CDR3 contains 16 residues. The CDR3 region is CASSQEGGAAYNEQFF. Written as DNA, the CDR3 is TGTGCCAGCAGCCAGGAAGGCGGGGCGGCCTACAATGAGCAGTTCTTC.

This chain joins TRBV6-5 and TRBJ2-1; a possible D gene is TRBD2 (6 bases). This CDR3 is built from 14 residues. With 6 bases removed from V and 5 bases from J, the gap between germline ends came to 14 bases. Germline loops: CDR1 MNHEY, CDR2 SVGAGI. The CDR3 region is CASRRDLLNNEQFF. DNA for the CDR3: TGTGCCAGCAGGCGGGACTTGCTAAACAATGAGCAGTTCTTC.

The chain links TRBV28 to TRBJ2-1, with 8 bases that match TRBD2. Looked up from germline, CDR1 is MDHEN and CDR2 is SYDVKM. The CDR3 consists of 13 residues. V lost 2 bases, J lost 7 bases, and 1 base stayed unmatched. CDR3 coding DNA: TGTGCCAGCAGTTTAAGCGGGAGTAATGAGCAGTTCTTC. The encoded protein is CASSLSGSNEQFF.